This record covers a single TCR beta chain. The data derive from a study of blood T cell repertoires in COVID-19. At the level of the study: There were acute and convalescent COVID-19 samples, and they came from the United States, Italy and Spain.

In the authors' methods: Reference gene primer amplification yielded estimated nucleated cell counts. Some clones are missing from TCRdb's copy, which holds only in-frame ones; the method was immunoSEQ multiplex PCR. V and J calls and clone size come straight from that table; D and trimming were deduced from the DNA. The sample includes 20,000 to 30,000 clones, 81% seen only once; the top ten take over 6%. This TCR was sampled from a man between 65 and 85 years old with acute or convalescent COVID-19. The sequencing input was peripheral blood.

CDR3 sequence reads: CASSGTTTDTQYF. Written as DNA, the CDR3 is TGCGCCAGTAGCGGGACTACCACAGATACGCAGTATTTT. The chain employs TRBV5-1 and TRBJ2-3; 8 positions agree with TRBD2. This CDR3 has 13 amino acids. Trimming at V came to 8 bases and at J to 2 bases, leaving 4 bases not matched to a gene. Germline CDR1 SGHRS, CDR2 YFSETQ.